A single sample gave rise to the 17 T cell receptor beta chains below, sequenced in a study of graft-versus-host responses after intestinal transplantation. The method was immunoSEQ multiplex PCR; TCRdb's version includes in-frame clones alone and lacks a portion of them. The sample shows 100,000 or so clones, 90% to 95% of them seen only once. These receptors have no known antigen. The sequenced sample was unstimulated CD8+ T cells sorted from spleen or lymph node cells, obtained before intestinal transplant. The receptors were gathered from a human donor who received an intestinal transplant.

The genes are TRBV2 and TRBJ2-1; TRBD2 matches 10 bases. The germline V gene encodes CDR1 SNHLY and CDR2 FYNNEI. This CDR3 contains 15 residues. Trimming cost V 6 bases and J 5 bases; bases outside gene matches: 7. The CDR3 DNA reads TGTGCCAGCAGAAAACCTAGCGGGGGTGACAATGAGCAGTTCTTC. This translates into CASRKPSGGDNEQFF.

The chain recombines TRBV30 with TRBJ2-5; 8 positions match TRBD2. Germline CDR1 reads GTSNPN; CDR2 reads SVGIG (reference sequence). The junction had 2 bases not matched to a gene; V was cut back by 0 bases and J by 2 bases. There are 14 residues in the CDR3. In nucleotides, the CDR3 is TGTGCCTGGAGTGTACTAGCGGCACAAGAGACCCAGTACTTC. Protein sequence: CAWSVLAAQETQYF.

The chain employs TRBV9 and TRBJ2-1; 9 nucleotides agree with TRBD2. The length of the CDR3 is 15 residues. The V segment lost 5 bases and the J segment 5 bases; nucleotides outside the gene matches: 8. Looked up from germline, CDR1 is SGDLS and CDR2 is YYNGEE. DNA of the CDR3: TGTGCCAGCAGTCGCAGCGGGGGGTGGAACAATGAGCAGTTCTTC. Translated: CASSRSGGWNNEQFF.

The chain combines TRBV4-3 with TRBJ2-4; possibly TRBD2 for D (6 bases). V was shortened by 3 bases and J by 8 bases, with 23 bases between the two germline ends. The length of the CDR3 is 17 residues. CDR1 and CDR2 (germline): LGHNA, YSLEER. The CDR3 region has the DNA TGCGCCAGCAGCCAGTACGGGACTCGGGGAGCCGCGGACATTCAGTACTTC. It translates to CASSQYGTRGAADIQYF.

This chain uses TRBV20-1 with TRBJ2-1; D possibly corresponds to TRBD2 (5 bases). V was clipped by 5 bases and J by 7 bases, with 9 bases between them. Germline CDR1 is DFQATT and CDR2 is SNEGSKA (reference sequence). CDR3 length: 11 amino acids. DNA of the CDR3: TGCAGTGCTTCTAGAGGGAATGAGCAGTTCTTC. It encodes CSASRGNEQFF.

The chain combines TRBV13 with TRBJ1-2; possibly TRBD1 for D (6 bases). With 8 bases removed from V and 2 bases from J, the gap between germline ends came to 12 bases. The CDR3 is 13 residues long. Germline CDR1 PRHDT, CDR2 FYEKMQ (reference sequence). The CDR3 here is CASRQDPNYGYTF. The CDR3 DNA reads TGTGCCAGCCGACAGGACCCAAACTATGGCTACACCTTC.

This chain joins TRBV5-8 and TRBJ1-1; no reliable D call. The CDR3 runs to 16 residues. The V end was cut by 0 bases, the J end by 4 bases, with 16 bases between. From germline, CDR1 is SGHTS and CDR2 YDEGEE. The CDR3 sequence: CASSLEKMAGSTEAFF. The CDR3 DNA sequence: TGTGCCAGCAGCTTGGAAAAGATGGCAGGCAGCACTGAAGCTTTCTTT.

The chain is built from TRBV7-9 and TRBJ2-1; D gene unclear. The CDR3 loop spans 15 amino acids. Germline CDR1 and CDR2: SEHNR and FQNEAQ (reference sequence). Trimming took 0 bases from V and 0 from J, leaving 6 bases between them. CDR3 sequence reads: CASSLAESSYNEQFF. The CDR3 DNA follows: TGTGCCAGCAGCTTAGCAGAGAGCTCCTACAATGAGCAGTTCTTC.

The chain uses TRBV4-3 and TRBJ2-1, with D possibly being TRBD2 (6 bases). In germline, CDR1 is LGHNA, CDR2 YSLEER. V lost 0 bases to trimming and J lost 8 bases, with 17 bases between them. This CDR3 comprises 16 residues. In DNA, the CDR3 is TGCGCCAGCAGCCAAGATGTAGGAGGGCCACAGGATGAGCAGTTCTTC. It codes for CASSQDVGGPQDEQFF.

The rearrangement uses TRBV2 and TRBJ1-2; TRBD1 might be the D (6 bases). CDR1 and CDR2 (germline): SNHLY, FYNNEI. Between the trimmed V and J ends, which lost 11 bases and 3 bases, there was a span of 10 bases. This CDR3 is built from 11 residues. This CDR3 is CAGRTDYGYTF. The CDR3 DNA is TGTGCCGGTAGGACAGACTATGGCTACACCTTC.

This clone came up a few times. The chain couples TRBV7-8 to TRBJ1-3, with TRBD1 matching over 7 bases. There are 18 residues in the CDR3. Germline lookup yields CDR1 SGHVS and CDR2 FQNEAQ. Germline trimming cut 0 bases from V and 0 bases from J; bases unmatched to any gene: 8. CDR3: CASSLAAGGLSSGNTIYF. The CDR3 region has the DNA TGTGCCAGCAGCTTAGCGGCAGGGGGTCTGAGCTCTGGAAACACCATATATTTT.

The chain is built from TRBV28 and TRBJ2-5; D may be TRBD1 (6 bases). There are 13 residues in the CDR3. V was pared by 6 bases and J by 0 bases, with 8 bases between. Germline V gives CDR1 MDHEN, CDR2 SYDVKM. CDR3 sequence (DNA): TGTGCCAGCAGCGACAGGAACCAAGAGACCCAGTACTTC. This codes for CASSDRNQETQYF. Variable domain in full (rest from reference TRBV28 and TRBJ2-5): DVKVTQSSRYLVKRTGEKVFLECVQDMDHENMFWYRQDPGLGLRLIYFSYDVKMKEKGDIPEGYSVSREKKERFSLILESASTNQTSMYLCASSDRNQETQYFGPGTRLLVL.

The chain couples TRBV30 to TRBJ2-1, with D maybe TRBD1 (6 bases). Germline V gene data show CDR1 as GTSNPN and CDR2 as SVGIG (reference sequence). The CDR3 is made up of 12 amino acids. Trimming stripped 5 bases from V and 5 bases from J, with 10 bases between. CDR3 nucleotides: TGTGCCTGGGAGACAGGTCACAATGAGCAGTTCTTC. Its translation: CAWETGHNEQFF. The whole variable domain, filled in from reference TRBV30 and TRBJ2-1, reads SQTIHQWPATLVQPVGSPLSLECTVEGTSNPNLYWYRQAAGRGLQLLFYSVGIGQISSEVPQNLSASRPQDRQFILSSKKLLLSDSGFYLCAWETGHNEQFFGPGTRLTVL.

This sequence joins TRBV4-3 and TRBJ1-2; 8 bases map to TRBD1. Trimming at V came to 3 bases and at J to 8 bases, leaving 11 bases not matched to a gene. Germline V gene data show CDR1 as LGHNA and CDR2 as YSLEER. The CDR3 sequence is 15 residues long. CDR3 region: CASSQFMGQAAGYTF. The CDR3 DNA sequence: TGCGCCAGCAGCCAGTTCATGGGACAGGCTGCCGGCTACACCTTC.

The DNA for the CDR3 is TGTGCCAGCAGCAGTACGACAGGTTCCAATGAAAAACTGTTTTTT. As protein: CASSSTTGSNEKLFF. The chain combines TRBV11-2 with TRBJ1-4, with a weak D call TRBD1 (6 bases). V dropped 5 bases and J dropped 5 bases, with 15 bases sitting between them. The CDR3 has 15 residues. Germline values: CDR1 SGHAT, CDR2 FQNNGV. The full variable domain, its missing parts supplied by reference TRBV11-2 and TRBJ1-4, is EAGVAQSPRYKIIEKRQSVAFWCNPISGHATLYWYQQILGQGPKLLIQFQNNGVVDDSQLPKDRFSAERLKGVDSTLKIQPAKLEDSAVYLCASSSTTGSNEKLFFGSGTQLSVL.

This chain uses TRBV2 with TRBJ1-2; 8 bases are a match to TRBD1. The CDR3 consists of 15 residues. V shed 8 bases and J 10 bases; nucleotides not matched to a gene: 18. The germline V gene has CDR1 SNHLY and CDR2 FYNNEI. This CDR3 is CASGIGQGGSAVYTF. The CDR3 DNA reads as TGTGCCAGCGGGATAGGACAGGGCGGCTCTGCTGTCTACACCTTC.

The J gene is TRBJ2-5, the V gene TRBV7-2; 10 nucleotides line up with TRBD2. Trimming cost V 4 bases and J 9 bases; bases outside gene matches: 11. The CDR3 covers 15 residues. The V gene's germline CDR1 is SGHTA and CDR2 FQGNSA. The CDR3 nucleotides read TGTGCCAGCAGCTCGGCGCTAGCGGGGGCGGAGGCCCAGTACTTC. Residues: CASSSALAGAEAQYF.